Below, 13 T cell receptor beta chains from the same sample are listed, as sequenced in a study of T cell changes during pregnancy in multiple sclerosis. Libraries were prepared by immunoSEQ multiplex PCR; TCRdb keeps only in-frame clonotypes and omits some of them. Here the sample spans about 84,000 clones, 85% to 95% being singletons. This material consisted of peripheral blood, taken in the second trimester of pregnancy. These receptors were collected from a female donor in good health, enrolled as a control in a pregnancy study.

This sequence joins TRBV5-4 and TRBJ2-2, with 8 bases matching TRBD1. V shed 4 bases, J shed 3 bases, and the junction held 2 bases outside the gene matches. The V gene's germline CDR1 is SGHNT and CDR2 YYREEE (reference sequence). There are 14 residues in the CDR3. DNA of the CDR3: TGTGCCAGCAGCAAGGGACAGGACACCGGGGAGCTGTTTTTT. Protein: CASSKGQDTGELFF.

This chain joins TRBV5-1 and TRBJ2-2; the match to TRBD2 covers 14 bases. The CDR3 extends over 18 amino acids. V lost 3 bases to trimming and J lost 2 bases; unmatched junction nucleotides: 6. Germline V gene lookup returns CDR1 SGHRS and CDR2 YFSETQ. CDR3 residues: CASSSMTSGRVNTGELFF. DNA for the CDR3: TGCGCCAGCAGCTCGATGACTAGCGGGAGGGTTAACACCGGGGAGCTGTTTTTT.

In DNA form, the CDR3 reads TGTGCCAGCAGTGACATGGGGGCGGCGGGAGGTAGAACAGATACGCAGTATTTT. Protein sequence: CASSDMGAAGGRTDTQYF. The chain combines TRBV25-1 with TRBJ2-3; 8 bases match TRBD2. V was pared by 3 bases and J by 3 bases, with 14 bases of the junction left unmatched. From germline, CDR1 is MGHDK and CDR2 SYGVNS. This CDR3 is 18 amino acids long.

The rearrangement uses TRBV7-9 and TRBJ2-1, with 8 bases lining up with TRBD2. V trimming: 5 bases; J trimming: 2 bases; junction bases outside the gene matches: 5. Germline V gene data show CDR1 as SEHNR and CDR2 as FQNEAQ (reference sequence). This CDR3 comprises 15 residues. The CDR3 DNA follows: TGTGCCAGCAGCCCCCGTAGCGGGACCTACAATGAGCAGTTCTTC. Translation: CASSPRSGTYNEQFF.

As concerns this clone: One end of the junction does not line up with germline, which may come from a read error. The chain joins TRBV7-7 to TRBJ2-2, with TRBD2 matching 11 bases. This CDR3 comprises 15 residues. Germline V lookup: CDR1 SSHAT, CDR2 FNYEAQ (reference sequence). CDR3 in amino acids: CASSLAGGPNGELFF. CDR3 DNA sequence: TGTGCTAGCAGCTTAGCGGGAGGGCCTAACGGGGAGCTGTTTTTT. Combining the CDR3 with reference TRBV7-7 and TRBJ2-2 gives the whole variable domain GAGVSQSPRYKVTKRGQDVTLRCDPISSHATLYWYQQALGQGPEFLTYFNYEAQPDKSGLPSDRFSAERPEGSISTLTIQRTEQRDSAMYRCASSLAGGPNGELFFGEGSRLTVL.

V is TRBV10-1 and J is TRBJ2-7; D may be TRBD2 (5 bases). This CDR3 contains 15 residues. The V end was cut by 6 bases, the J end by 2 bases, with 17 bases between. In germline, CDR1 is WNHNN, CDR2 SYGVQD (reference sequence). CDR3 residues: CASRTTLCGAYEQYF. In nucleotides, the CDR3 is TGCGCCAGCAGGACTACCCTTTGCGGAGCCTACGAGCAGTACTTC.

The chain couples TRBV7-2 to TRBJ2-7; D is ambiguous. Trimming shortened V by 0 bases and J by 0 bases, and 12 bases separated the two germline ends. CDR3 length: 16 amino acids. Germline loops: CDR1 SGHTA, CDR2 FQGNSA. The CDR3 reads CASSLARSLGSYEQYF. The DNA of the CDR3 is TGTGCCAGCAGCTTAGCAAGGAGTCTGGGCTCCTACGAGCAGTACTTC.

This rearrangement joins TRBV28 to TRBJ2-7, with D perhaps TRBD1 (5 bases). V gave up 6 bases and J gave up 4 bases, with 10 bases separating them. CDR1 is MDHEN, CDR2 SYDVKM, per germline. This CDR3 has 12 amino acids. CDR3 sequence reads: CASSPAGYEQYF. The CDR3 DNA reads as TGTGCCAGCAGCCCCGCAGGGTACGAGCAGTACTTC.

The V gene is TRBV4-1, the J gene TRBJ2-6; D gene unclear. The length of the CDR3 is 18 residues. Trimming shortened V by 2 bases and J by 0 bases, and 14 bases separated the two germline ends. Germline CDR1 MGHRA, CDR2 YSYEKL. The CDR3 coding sequence is TGCGCCAGCAGCCAATCTTTTCCCGTCGGCTCTGGGGCCAACGTCCTGACTTTC. This sequence encodes CASSQSFPVGSGANVLTF.

The chain joins TRBV11-1 to TRBJ2-6; D gene ambiguous. Trimming stripped 5 bases from V and 0 bases from J, with 8 bases between. CDR1 is SGHAT and CDR2 is FQDESV in the germline V gene (reference sequence). The CDR3 spans 15 residues. The CDR3 sequence is CASSLESSGANVLTF. The DNA of the CDR3 is TGTGCCAGCAGCCTGGAGAGCTCTGGGGCCAACGTCCTGACTTTC.

The J gene is TRBJ2-5, the V gene TRBV5-5, with D possibly TRBD1 on 5 matching bases. This CDR3 has 13 amino acids. In germline, CDR1 is SGHKS, CDR2 YYEKEE (reference sequence). V lost 0 bases to trimming and J lost 7 bases, with 10 bases between them. The CDR3 sequence: CASSLEGSGTQYF. In DNA, the CDR3 is TGTGCCAGCAGCTTGGAGGGGTCGGGGACCCAGTACTTC.

The chain links TRBV28 to TRBJ2-1, with 8 bases matching TRBD1. V was pared by 6 bases and J by 7 bases, with 11 bases of the junction left unmatched. There are 15 residues in the CDR3. The germline gives CDR1 MDHEN, CDR2 SYDVKM. The CDR3 is CASSPPDRDRNEQFF. CDR3 nucleotide sequence: TGTGCCAGCAGCCCTCCGGACAGGGATCGGAATGAGCAGTTCTTC. The entire variable domain, with the rest obtained from reference TRBV28 and TRBJ2-1, is as follows: DVKVTQSSRYLVKRTGEKVFLECVQDMDHENMFWYRQDPGLGLRLIYFSYDVKMKEKGDIPEGYSVSREKKERFSLILESASTNQTSMYLCASSPPDRDRNEQFFGPGTRLTVL.

The chain has TRBV20-1 and TRBJ2-1, with D perhaps TRBD1 (5 bases). Between the trimmed V and J ends, which lost 7 bases and 12 bases, there was a span of 16 bases. CDR3 size: 11 residues. The germline V gene encodes CDR1 DFQATT and CDR2 SNEGSKA (reference sequence). The chain's CDR3 is CSVEGVRGQFF. CDR3 nucleotides: TGCAGTGTAGAAGGGGTTAGGGGGCAGTTCTTC.